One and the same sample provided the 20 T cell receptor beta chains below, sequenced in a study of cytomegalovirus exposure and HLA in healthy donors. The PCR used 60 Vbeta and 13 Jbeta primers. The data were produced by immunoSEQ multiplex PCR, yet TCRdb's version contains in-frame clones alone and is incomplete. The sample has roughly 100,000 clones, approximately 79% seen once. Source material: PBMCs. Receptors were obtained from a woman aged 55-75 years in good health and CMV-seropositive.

The chain's CDR3 is CAWRGLGGFDGYTF. The CDR3 DNA reads as TGTGCCTGGAGGGGTCTAGGGGGCTTCGATGGCTACACCTTC. This chain connects TRBV30 to TRBJ1-2; 7 bases align to TRBD1. V was pared by 3 bases and J by 6 bases, with 10 bases of the junction left unmatched. Germline CDR1 and CDR2: GTSNPN and SVGIG (reference sequence). The CDR3 loop spans 14 amino acids.

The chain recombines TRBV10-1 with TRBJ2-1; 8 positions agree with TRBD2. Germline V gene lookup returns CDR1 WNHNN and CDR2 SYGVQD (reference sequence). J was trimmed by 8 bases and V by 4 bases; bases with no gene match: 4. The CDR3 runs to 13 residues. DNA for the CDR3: TGCGCCAGCAGTGCCGGGACTAGTTATGAGCAGTTCTTC. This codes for CASSAGTSYEQFF.

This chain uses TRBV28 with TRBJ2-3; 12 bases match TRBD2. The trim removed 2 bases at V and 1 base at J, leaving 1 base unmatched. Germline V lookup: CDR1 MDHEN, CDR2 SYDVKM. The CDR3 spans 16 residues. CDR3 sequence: CASSLLAGGGTDTQYF. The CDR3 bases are TGTGCCAGCAGTTTACTAGCGGGAGGGGGCACAGATACGCAGTATTTT.

The CDR3 DNA sequence: TGTGCCAGCAGCCCCGCCTCGGGCAGGGGGCAGCCCCAGCATTTT. It specifies CASSPASGRGQPQHF. This chain connects TRBV4-2 to TRBJ1-5, with TRBD1 matching 7 bases. The CDR3 has 15 residues. V trimming: 4 bases; J trimming: 7 bases; junction bases outside the gene matches: 10. Germline CDR1 is LGHNA and CDR2 is YNFKEQ.

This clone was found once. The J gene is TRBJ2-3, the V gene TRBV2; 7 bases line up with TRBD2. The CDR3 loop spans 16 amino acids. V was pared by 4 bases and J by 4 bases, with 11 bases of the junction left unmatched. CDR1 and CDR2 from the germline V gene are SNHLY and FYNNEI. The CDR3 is CASSVYEGGPPDTQYF. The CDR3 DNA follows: TGTGCCAGCAGTGTGTATGAGGGAGGGCCACCAGATACGCAGTATTTT.

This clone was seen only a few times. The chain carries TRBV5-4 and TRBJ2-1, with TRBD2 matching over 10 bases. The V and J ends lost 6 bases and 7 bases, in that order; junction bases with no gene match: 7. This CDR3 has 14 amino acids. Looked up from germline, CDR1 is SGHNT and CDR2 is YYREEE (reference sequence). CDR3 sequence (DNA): TGTGCCAGCACGGGAGCTAGCGGGAGAAATGAGCAGTTCTTC. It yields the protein CASTGASGRNEQFF.

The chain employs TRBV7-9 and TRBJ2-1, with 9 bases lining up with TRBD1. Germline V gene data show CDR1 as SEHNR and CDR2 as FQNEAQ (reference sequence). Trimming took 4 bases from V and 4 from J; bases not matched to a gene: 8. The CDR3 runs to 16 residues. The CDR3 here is CASSSDRDRVYNEQFF. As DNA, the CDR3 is TGTGCCAGCAGCTCTGACCGGGACAGGGTTTACAATGAGCAGTTCTTC.

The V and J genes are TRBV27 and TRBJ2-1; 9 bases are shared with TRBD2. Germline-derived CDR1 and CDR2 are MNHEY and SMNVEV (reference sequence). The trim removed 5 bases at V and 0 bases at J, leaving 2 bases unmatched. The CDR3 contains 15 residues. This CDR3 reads CASSPSGNSYNEQFF. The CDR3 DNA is TGTGCCAGCAGTCCTAGCGGGAACTCCTACAATGAGCAGTTCTTC.

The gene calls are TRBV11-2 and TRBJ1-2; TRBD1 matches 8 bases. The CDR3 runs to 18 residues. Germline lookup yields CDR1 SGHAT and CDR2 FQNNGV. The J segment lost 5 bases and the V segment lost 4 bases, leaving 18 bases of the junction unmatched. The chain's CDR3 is CASSSIVDRGRQGYGYTF. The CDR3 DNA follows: TGTGCCAGCAGCTCGATCGTCGATCGTGGACGACAGGGGTATGGCTACACCTTC.

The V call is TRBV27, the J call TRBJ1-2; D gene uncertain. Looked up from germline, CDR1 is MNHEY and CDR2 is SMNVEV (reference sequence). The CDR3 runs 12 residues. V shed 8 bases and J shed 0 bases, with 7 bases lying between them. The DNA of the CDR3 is TGTGCCAGCGCGCAGGCTAACTATGGCTACACCTTC. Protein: CASAQANYGYTF.

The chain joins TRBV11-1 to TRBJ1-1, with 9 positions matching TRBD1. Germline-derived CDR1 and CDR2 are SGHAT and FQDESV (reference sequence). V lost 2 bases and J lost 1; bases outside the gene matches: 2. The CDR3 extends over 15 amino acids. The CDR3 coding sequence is TGTGCCAGCAGCTTACGGGACAGGGAGAACACTGAAGCTTTCTTT. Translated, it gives CASSLRDRENTEAFF.

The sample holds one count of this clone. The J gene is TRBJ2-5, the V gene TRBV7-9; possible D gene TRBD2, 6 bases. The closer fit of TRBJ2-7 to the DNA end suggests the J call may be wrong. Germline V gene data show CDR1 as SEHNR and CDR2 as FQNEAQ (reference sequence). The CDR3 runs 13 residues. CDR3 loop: CASSRGGAYEQYF. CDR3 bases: TGTGCCAGCAGCCGCGGCGGGGCCTACGAGCAGTACTTC.

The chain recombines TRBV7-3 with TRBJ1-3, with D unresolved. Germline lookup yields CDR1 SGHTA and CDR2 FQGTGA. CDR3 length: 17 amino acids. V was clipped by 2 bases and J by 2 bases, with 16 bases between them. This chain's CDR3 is CASSLGSRGSTGNTIYF. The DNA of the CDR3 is TGTGCCAGCAGCTTAGGTTCCCGGGGAAGCACTGGAAACACCATATATTTT.

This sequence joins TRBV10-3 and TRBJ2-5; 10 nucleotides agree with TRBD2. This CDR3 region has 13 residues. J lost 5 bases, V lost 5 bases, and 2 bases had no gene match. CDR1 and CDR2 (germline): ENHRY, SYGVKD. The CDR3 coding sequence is TGTGCCATCAGTCAAGCGGGAGGGGAGACCCAGTACTTC. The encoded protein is CAISQAGGETQYF.

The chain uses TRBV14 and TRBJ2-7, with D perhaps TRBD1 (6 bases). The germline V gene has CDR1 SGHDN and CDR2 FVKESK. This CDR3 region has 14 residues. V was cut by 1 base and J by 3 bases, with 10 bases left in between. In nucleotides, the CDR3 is TGTGCCAGCAGCCAAGTAGGGGACAACTACGAGCAGTACTTC. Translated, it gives CASSQVGDNYEQYF.

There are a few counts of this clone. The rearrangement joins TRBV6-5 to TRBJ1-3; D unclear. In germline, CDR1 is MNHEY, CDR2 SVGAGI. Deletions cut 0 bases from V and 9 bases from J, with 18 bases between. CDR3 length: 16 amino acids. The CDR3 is CASSYSLRAMSATIYF. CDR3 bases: TGTGCCAGCAGTTACTCCCTTAGAGCTATGAGTGCCACCATATATTTT.

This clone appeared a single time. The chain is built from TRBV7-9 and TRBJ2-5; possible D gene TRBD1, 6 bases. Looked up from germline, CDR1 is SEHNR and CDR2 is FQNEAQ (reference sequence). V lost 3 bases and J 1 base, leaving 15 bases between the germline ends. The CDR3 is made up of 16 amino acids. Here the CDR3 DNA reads TGTGCCAGCAGCTTCGGGACACTTACGATCCAAGAGACCCAGTACTTC. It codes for CASSFGTLTIQETQYF.

The CDR3 region has the DNA TGCGCCAGCAGCTTCAGACCGGGGACAGATACGCAGTATTTT. Its translation: CASSFRPGTDTQYF. The chain carries TRBV5-1 and TRBJ2-3; tentative D call: TRBD2 (5 bases). V shed 2 bases and J shed 3 bases, with 10 bases lying between them. This CDR3 has 14 amino acids. CDR1 is SGHRS and CDR2 is YFSETQ in the germline V gene.

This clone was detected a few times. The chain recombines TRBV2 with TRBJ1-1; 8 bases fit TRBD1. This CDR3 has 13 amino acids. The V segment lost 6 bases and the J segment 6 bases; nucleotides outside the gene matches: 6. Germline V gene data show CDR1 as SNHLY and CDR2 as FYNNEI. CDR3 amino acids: CASRDRVRAEAFF. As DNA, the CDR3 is TGTGCCAGCAGGGACAGGGTTCGGGCTGAAGCTTTCTTT. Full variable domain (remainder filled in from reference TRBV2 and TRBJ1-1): EPEVTQTPSHQVTQMGQEVILRCVPISNHLYFYWYRQILGQKVEFLVSFYNNEISEKSEIFDDQFSVERPDGSNFTLKIRSTKLEDSAMYFCASRDRVRAEAFFGQGTRLTVV.

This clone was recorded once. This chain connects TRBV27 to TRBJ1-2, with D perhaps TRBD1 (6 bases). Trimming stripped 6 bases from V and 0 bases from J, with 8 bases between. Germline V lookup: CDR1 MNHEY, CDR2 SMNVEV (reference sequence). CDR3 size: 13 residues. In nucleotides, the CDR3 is TGTGCCAGCAGACAGGGCGCTAACTATGGCTACACCTTC. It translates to CASRQGANYGYTF.